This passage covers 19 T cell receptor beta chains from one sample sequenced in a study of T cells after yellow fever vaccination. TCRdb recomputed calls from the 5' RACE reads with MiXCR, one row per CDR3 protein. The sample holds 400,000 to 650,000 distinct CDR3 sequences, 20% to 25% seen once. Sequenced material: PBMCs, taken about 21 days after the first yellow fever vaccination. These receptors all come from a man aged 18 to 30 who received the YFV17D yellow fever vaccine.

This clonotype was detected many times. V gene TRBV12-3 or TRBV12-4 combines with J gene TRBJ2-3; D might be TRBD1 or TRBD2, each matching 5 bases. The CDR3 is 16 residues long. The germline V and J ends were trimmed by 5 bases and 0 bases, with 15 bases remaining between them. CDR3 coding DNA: TGTGCCAGCAGTGTCCGCCAGGGCGGGAGCACAGATACGCAGTATTTT. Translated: CASSVRQGGSTDTQYF.

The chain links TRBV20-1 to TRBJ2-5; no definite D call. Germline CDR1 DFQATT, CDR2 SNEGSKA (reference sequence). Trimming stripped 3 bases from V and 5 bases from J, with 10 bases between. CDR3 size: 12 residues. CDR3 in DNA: TGCAGTGCTAGTTCCGATATGGAGACCCAGTACTTC. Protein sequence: CSASSDMETQYF.

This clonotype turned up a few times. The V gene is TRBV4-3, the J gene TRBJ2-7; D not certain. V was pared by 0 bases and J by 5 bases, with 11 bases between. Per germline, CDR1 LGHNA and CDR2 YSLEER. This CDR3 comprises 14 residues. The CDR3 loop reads CASSQDPLAHEQYF. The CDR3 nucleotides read TGCGCCAGCAGCCAAGATCCGCTGGCCCACGAGCAGTACTTC.

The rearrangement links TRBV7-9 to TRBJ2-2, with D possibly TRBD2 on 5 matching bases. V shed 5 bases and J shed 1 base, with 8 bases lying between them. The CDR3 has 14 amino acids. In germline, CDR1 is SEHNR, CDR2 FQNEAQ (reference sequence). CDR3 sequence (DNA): TGTGCCAGCAGCCCCCGGGAGAACACCGGGGAGCTGTTTTTT. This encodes CASSPRENTGELFF. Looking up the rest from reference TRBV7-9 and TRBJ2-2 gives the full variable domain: DTGVSQNPRHKITKRGQNVTFRCDPISEHNRLYWYRQTLGQGPEFLTYFQNEAQLEKSRLLSDRFSAERPKGSFSTLEIQRTEQGDSAMYLCASSPRENTGELFFGEGSRLTVL.

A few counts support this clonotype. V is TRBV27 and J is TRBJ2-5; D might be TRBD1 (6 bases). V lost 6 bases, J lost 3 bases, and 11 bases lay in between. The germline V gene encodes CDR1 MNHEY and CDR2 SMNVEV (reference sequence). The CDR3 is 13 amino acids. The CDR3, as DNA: TGTGCCAGCAGAACTGGGGGCGAAGAGACCCAGTACTTC. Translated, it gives CASRTGGEETQYF.

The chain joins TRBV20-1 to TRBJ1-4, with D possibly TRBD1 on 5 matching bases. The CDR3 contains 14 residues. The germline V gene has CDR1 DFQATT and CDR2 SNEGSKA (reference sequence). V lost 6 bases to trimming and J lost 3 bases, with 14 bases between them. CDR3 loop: CSAGGSDPNEKLFF. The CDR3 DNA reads TGCAGTGCCGGGGGGTCAGACCCTAATGAAAAACTGTTTTTT.

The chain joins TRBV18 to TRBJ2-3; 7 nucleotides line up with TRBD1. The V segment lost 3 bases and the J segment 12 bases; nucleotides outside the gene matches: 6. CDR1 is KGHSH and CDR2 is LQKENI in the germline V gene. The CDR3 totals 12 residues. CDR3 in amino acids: CASSPDTGEQYF. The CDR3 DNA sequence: TGTGCCAGCTCACCGGACACAGGGGAACAGTATTTT.

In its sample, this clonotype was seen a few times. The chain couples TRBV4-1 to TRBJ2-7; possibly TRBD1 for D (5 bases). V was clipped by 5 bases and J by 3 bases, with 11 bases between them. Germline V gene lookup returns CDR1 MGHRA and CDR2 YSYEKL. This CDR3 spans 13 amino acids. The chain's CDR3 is CASSDSPFYEQYF. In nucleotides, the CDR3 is TGCGCCAGCAGCGACAGTCCCTTCTACGAGCAGTACTTC.

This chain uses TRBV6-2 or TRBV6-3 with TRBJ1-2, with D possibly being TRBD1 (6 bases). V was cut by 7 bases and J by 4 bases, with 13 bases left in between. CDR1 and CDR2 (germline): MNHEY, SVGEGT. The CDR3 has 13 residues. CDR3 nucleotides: TGTGCCAGCACAAGGACAGCCCTCTATGGCTACACCTTC. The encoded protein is CASTRTALYGYTF.

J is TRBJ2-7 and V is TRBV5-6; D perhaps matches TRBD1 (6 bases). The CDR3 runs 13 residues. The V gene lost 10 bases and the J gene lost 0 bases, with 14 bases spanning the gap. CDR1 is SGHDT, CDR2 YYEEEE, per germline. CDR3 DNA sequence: TGTGCCCAAACAGGGATCAGCTCCTACGAGCAGTACTTC. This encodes CAQTGISSYEQYF.

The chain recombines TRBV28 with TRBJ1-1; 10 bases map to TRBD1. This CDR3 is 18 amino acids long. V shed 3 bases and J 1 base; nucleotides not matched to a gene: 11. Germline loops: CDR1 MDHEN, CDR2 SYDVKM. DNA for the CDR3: TGTGCCAGCAGTTTCTACACAATCCGGGACAGGGGGAACACTGAAGCTTTCTTT. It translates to CASSFYTIRDRGNTEAFF.

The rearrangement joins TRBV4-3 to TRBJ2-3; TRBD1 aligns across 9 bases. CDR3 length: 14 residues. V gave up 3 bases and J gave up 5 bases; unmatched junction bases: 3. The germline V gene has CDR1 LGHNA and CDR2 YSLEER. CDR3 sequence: CASSHPDRGDTQYF. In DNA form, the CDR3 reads TGCGCCAGCAGCCACCCGGACAGGGGAGATACGCAGTATTTT.

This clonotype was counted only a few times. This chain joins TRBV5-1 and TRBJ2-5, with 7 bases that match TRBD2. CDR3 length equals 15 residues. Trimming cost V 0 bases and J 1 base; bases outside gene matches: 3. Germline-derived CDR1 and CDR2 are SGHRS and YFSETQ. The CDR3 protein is CASSLEASGQETQYF. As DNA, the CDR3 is TGCGCCAGCAGCTTGGAGGCTAGCGGCCAAGAGACCCAGTACTTC.

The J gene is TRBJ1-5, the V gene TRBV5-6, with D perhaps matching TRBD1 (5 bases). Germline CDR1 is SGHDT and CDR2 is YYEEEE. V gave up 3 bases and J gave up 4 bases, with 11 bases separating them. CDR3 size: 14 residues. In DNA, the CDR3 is TGTGCCAGCAGCTGGGGACTGGGGAATCAGCCCCAGCATTTT. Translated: CASSWGLGNQPQHF. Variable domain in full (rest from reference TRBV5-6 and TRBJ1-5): DAGVTQSPTHLIKTRGQQVTLRCSPKSGHDTVSWYQQALGQGPQFIFQYYEEEERQRGNFPDRFSGHQFPNYSSELNVNALLLGDSALYLCASSWGLGNQPQHFGDGTRLSIL.

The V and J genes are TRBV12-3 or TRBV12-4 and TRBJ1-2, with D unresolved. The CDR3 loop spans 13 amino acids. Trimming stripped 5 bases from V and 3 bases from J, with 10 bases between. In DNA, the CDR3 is TGTGCCAGCAGTCTCGTGGCAGACTATGGCTACACCTTC. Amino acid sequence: CASSLVADYGYTF.

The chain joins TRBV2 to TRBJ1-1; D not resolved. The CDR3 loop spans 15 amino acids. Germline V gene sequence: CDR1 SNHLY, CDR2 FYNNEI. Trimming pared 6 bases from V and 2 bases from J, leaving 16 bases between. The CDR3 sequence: CASREGKGRNTEAFF. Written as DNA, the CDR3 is TGTGCCAGCAGGGAGGGTAAAGGCCGAAACACTGAAGCTTTCTTT.

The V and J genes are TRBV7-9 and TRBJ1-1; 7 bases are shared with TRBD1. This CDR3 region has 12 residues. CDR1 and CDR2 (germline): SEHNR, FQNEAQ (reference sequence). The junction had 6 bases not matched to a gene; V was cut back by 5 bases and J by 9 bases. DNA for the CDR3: TGTGCCAGCAGCGGGACAGAGCTTAAAGCTTTCTTT. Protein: CASSGTELKAFF. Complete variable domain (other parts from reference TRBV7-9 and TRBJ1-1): DTGVSQNPRHKITKRGQNVTFRCDPISEHNRLYWYRQTLGQGPEFLTYFQNEAQLEKSRLLSDRFSAERPKGSFSTLEIQRTEQGDSAMYLCASSGTELKAFFGQGTRLTVV.

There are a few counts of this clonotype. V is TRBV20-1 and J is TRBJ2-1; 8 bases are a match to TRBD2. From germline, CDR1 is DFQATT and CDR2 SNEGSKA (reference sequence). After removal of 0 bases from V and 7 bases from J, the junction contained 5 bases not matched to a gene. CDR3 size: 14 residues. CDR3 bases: TGCAGTGCTAGAGAGGGACGGGGGGGAAATGAGCAGTTCTTC. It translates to CSAREGRGGNEQFF.

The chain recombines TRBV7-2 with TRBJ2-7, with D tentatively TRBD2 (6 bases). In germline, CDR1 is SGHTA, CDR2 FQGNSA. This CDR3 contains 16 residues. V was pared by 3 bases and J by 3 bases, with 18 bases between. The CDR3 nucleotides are TGTGCCAGCAGCTTCACTCCCAGAGGCGGGGTCTACGAGCAGTACTTC. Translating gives CASSFTPRGGVYEQYF. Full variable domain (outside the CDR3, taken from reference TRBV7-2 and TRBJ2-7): GAGVSQSPSNKVTEKGKDVELRCDPISGHTALYWYRQSLGQGLEFLIYFQGNSAPDKSGLPSDRFSAERTGGSVSTLTIQRTQQEDSAVYLCASSFTPRGGVYEQYFGPGTRLTVT.